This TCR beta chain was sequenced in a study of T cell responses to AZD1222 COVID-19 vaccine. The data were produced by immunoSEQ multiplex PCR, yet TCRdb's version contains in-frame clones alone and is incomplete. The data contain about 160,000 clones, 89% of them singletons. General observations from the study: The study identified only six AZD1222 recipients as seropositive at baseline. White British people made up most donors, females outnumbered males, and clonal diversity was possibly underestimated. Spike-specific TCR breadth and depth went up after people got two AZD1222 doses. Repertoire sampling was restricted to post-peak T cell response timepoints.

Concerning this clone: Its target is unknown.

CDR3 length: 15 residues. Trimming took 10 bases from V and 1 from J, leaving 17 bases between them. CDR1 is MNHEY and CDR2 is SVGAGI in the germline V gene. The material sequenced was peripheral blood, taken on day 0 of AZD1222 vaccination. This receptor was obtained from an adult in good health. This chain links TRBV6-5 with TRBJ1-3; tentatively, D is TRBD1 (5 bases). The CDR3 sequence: CAIPRDGISGNTIYF. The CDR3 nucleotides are TGTGCCATACCCCGGGACGGAATTTCTGGAAACACCATATATTTT.